This is a list of T cell receptor beta chains from one sample in a study of response to subunit inactivated influenza vaccine. TCRdb redid the calling of the RT-PCR reads with MiXCR, one entry per CDR3 protein. Of 700,000 to 900,000 distinct CDR3 sequences in the sample, less than 25% were seen once. The sample in question was PBMCs from blood, obtained more than 4 days after vaccination. The receptor set was obtained from a man aged 45-65 years who received an inactivated influenza vaccine. The conserved cysteine and the conserved F or W are not part of the CDR3 here. Each record gives: V gene, CDR3 protein.

>TRBV5-5
ASSLVLAGVGTGELF
>TRBV7-2
ASSWDHKETQY
>TRBV12-3/TRBV12-4
ASRERRMDTQY
>TRBV12-3/TRBV12-4
ASSLGGAGGELF
>TRBV7-8
ASSLAGLVTSGDGELF
>TRBV20-1
SARVPGTDTQY
>TRBV10-3
ATAFRSGELF
>TRBV20-1
SATGISTDTQY
>TRBV12-3/TRBV12-4
ASSSGRVSSYEQY
>TRBV7-7
ASSLGRGLSGTDTQY
>TRBV6-1
ASSQGGGQSDTQY
>TRBV10-2
ASSDMRASRETQY
>TRBV29-1
SVDGYGGYT
>TRBV15
ATSGMGQY
>TRBV10-3
AISAGGEKLF
>TRBV5-1
ASSLVRGSSYEQY
>TRBV12-3/TRBV12-4
ASSPGGYQETQY
>TRBV20-1
SAGGGTVSSYEQY
>TRBV4-2
ASSQGLAGTETQY
>TRBV28
ASRPQWDRGETQY
>TRBV5-6
ASSQTDTEAF
>TRBV12-3/TRBV12-4
ASSKGMPYEQY
>TRBV6-1
ASTTGLDNSPLH
>TRBV24-1
ATSDPSAMYNEQF
>TRBV4-1
ASSQGQRGNEQY
>TRBV4-2
ASSHPPGQNTEAF
>TRBV5-1
ASSPGLGTGTNQPQH
>TRBV9
ASSVGTSGRAVDTQY
>TRBV9
ASSVTSGRNNEQF
>TRBV19
ASSIRQNYGYT
>TRBV5-5
ASSVSGTPGVDTQY
>TRBV5-1
ASSFFGGAENEQF
>TRBV5-1
ASSLVGTGREQY
>TRBV5-1
ASSPDGRGTDTQY
>TRBV6-2/TRBV6-3
ASSGGLATRKTQY
>TRBV4-2
ASSPATGQEAF
>TRBV4-3
ASSQDSGRGLLDTQY
>TRBV20-1
SVYSSYNEQF
>TRBV10-3
AKRTSGVPQETQY
>TRBV5-1
ASSLGAGPMSYGYT
>TRBV2
ASSDSQGLDEQF
>TRBV29-1
SVEFRGRARETQY
>TRBV9
ASSEGPGAYEQY
>TRBV12-3/TRBV12-4
ASSFRGTEAF